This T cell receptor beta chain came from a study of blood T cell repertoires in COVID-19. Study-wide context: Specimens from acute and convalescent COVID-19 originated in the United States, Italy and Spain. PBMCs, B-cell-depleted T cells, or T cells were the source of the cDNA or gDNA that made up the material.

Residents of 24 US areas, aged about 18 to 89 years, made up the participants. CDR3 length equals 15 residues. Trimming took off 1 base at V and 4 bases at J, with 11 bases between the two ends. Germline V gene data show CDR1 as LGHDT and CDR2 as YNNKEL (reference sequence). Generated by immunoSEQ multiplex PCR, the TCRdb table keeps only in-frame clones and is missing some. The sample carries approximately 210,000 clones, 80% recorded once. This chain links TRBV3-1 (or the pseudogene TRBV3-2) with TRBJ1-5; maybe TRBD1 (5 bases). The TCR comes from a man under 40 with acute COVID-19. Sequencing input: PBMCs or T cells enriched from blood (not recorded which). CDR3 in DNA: TGTGCCAGCAGCCAAGGGGGGGAAGGGAATCAGCCCCAGCATTTT. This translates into CASSQGGEGNQPQHF.